What follows are 11 T cell receptor beta chains derived from one specimen sequenced in a study of CD8 T cells in ankylosing spondylitis. Whole-study results and caveats: Several highly homologous variants formed a TCR beta motif that appeared characteristic of ankylosing spondylitis blood.

These TCRs' antigens remain unknown. TCRdb recomputed calls from the 5' RACE reads with MiXCR, one row per CDR3 protein. The sample lists approximately 300,000 distinct CDR3 sequences, 6.5% to 10% occurring once. The sequenced material came from blood, either unsorted or a sorted T cell fraction (not recorded which). Receptors originate from a male donor with ankylosing spondylitis.

This clonotype was observed a few times. The rearrangement links TRBV3-1 to TRBJ2-5; D call uncertain. The CDR3 runs to 15 residues. Germline assignment: CDR1 LGHDT and CDR2 YNNKEL (reference sequence). V lost 0 bases and J lost 5, with 13 bases in between. This CDR3 reads CASSQDTEAWETQYF. In DNA form, the CDR3 reads TGTGCCAGCAGCCAAGATACAGAAGCGTGGGAGACCCAGTACTTC.

This clonotype was counted a few times. This chain connects TRBV7-3 to TRBJ2-2; 8 nucleotides line up with TRBD1. The J segment lost 10 bases and the V segment lost 2 bases, leaving 6 bases of the junction unmatched. This CDR3 is 14 amino acids long. The germline CDR1 and CDR2 sequences are SGHTA and FQGTGA. The CDR3 DNA sequence: TGTGCCAGCAGCTTACTCTCAGGGGGCGAGGAGCTGTTTTTT. Translating it yields CASSLLSGGEELFF.

The genes are TRBV27 and TRBJ2-1; no clear D gene. This CDR3 region has 11 residues. V dropped 5 bases and J dropped 8 bases, with 7 bases sitting between them. Germline V CDR1 and CDR2: MNHEY, SMNVEV (reference sequence). This CDR3 is CASSSGDEQFF. The CDR3 bases are TGTGCCAGCAGTAGTGGTGATGAGCAGTTCTTC.

This clonotype was detected a few times. The V call is TRBV9, the J call TRBJ2-2; 11 bases are a match to TRBD2. V dropped 3 bases and J dropped 4; count of bases not matched to a gene: 11. The CDR3 sequence is 18 residues long. Germline lookup yields CDR1 SGDLS and CDR2 YYNGEE. For the CDR3, the DNA is TGTGCCAGCAGCGCATGGACTAGCGGGCTCGGTAGCACCGGGGAGCTGTTTTTT. Translated: CASSAWTSGLGSTGELFF.

The chain employs TRBV7-9 and TRBJ1-1; 7 bases fit TRBD1. CDR3 size: 15 residues. In germline, CDR1 is SEHNR, CDR2 FQNEAQ (reference sequence). Germline trimming cut 5 bases from V and 1 base from J; bases unmatched to any gene: 7. The CDR3 bases are TGTGCCAGCAGCATACCGGGACAGCAGAACACTGAAGCTTTCTTT. Encoded protein: CASSIPGQQNTEAFF.

Turning to this clonotype: This clone may be a read error of a much larger clone one base away. This CDR3 is missing its conserved last phenylalanine or tryptophan, likely due to a read error. This sequence joins TRBV12-3 or TRBV12-4 and TRBJ2-1, with TRBD1 matching over 10 bases. The CDR3 covers 14 residues. The trim removed 6 bases at V and 8 bases at J, leaving 7 bases unmatched. CDR3 DNA sequence: TGTGCCAGCAGACGGGACAGGGGAATCTATGAGCAGTTCCTC. Protein product: CASRRDRGIYEQFL.

This clonotype has a count of ten or more. V and J are TRBV20-1 and TRBJ2-2; no reliable D call. V was shortened by 1 base and J by 12 bases, with 12 bases between the two germline ends. CDR3 length: 12 residues. Germline V gene sequence: CDR1 DFQATT, CDR2 SNEGSKA (reference sequence). The CDR3 region is CSARVSSAQLFF. The CDR3 DNA reads as TGCAGTGCTAGAGTTTCATCGGCGCAGCTGTTTTTT.

This clonotype was seen at least ten times. An end of the junction differs from the germline gene, which may be a read error. V is TRBV29-1 and J is TRBJ2-5; the D is unclear. Germline V lookup: CDR1 SQVTM, CDR2 ANQGSEA. CDR3 length: 13 amino acids. In DNA form, the CDR3 reads TGCAGCGTCGAAGCCGCCCTCGGGGAGACCCAGTACTTC. Translation: CSVEAALGETQYF.

This clonotype was found a few times. This chain connects TRBV11-2 to TRBJ2-7; 7 nucleotides agree with TRBD1. J gave up 0 bases and V 6 bases, and 11 bases lay outside the gene matches. Germline loops: CDR1 SGHAT, CDR2 FQNNGV. This CDR3 spans 16 amino acids. CDR3 in amino acids: CASSIPVTGSSYEQYF. For the CDR3, the DNA is TGTGCCAGCAGTATACCGGTGACAGGGAGCTCCTACGAGCAGTACTTC.

This clonotype has a handful of counts. The J gene is TRBJ1-2, the V gene TRBV7-2, with a possible D match to TRBD1 (6 bases). The CDR3 is 13 residues long. Germline-derived CDR1 and CDR2 are SGHTA and FQGNSA. V was trimmed by 6 bases and J by 2 bases, leaving 10 bases between them. The CDR3 DNA reads TGTGCCAGCAGTTATACAGGGAACTATGGCTACACCTTC. Its protein is CASSYTGNYGYTF.

This clonotype was detected a few times. The V and J genes are TRBV12-3 or TRBV12-4 and TRBJ2-7; 15 positions agree with TRBD2. The V segment lost 6 bases and the J segment 1 base; nucleotides outside the gene matches: 7. CDR3 size: 17 residues. The CDR3 region has the DNA TGTGCCAGCAGCCGTGGGGGACTAGCGGGAGGATCCTACGAGCAGTACTTC. This gives the protein CASSRGGLAGGSYEQYF.